This TCR beta chain comes out of a study of spatial heterogeneity in lung cancer. TCRdb called the 5' RACE reads again in MiXCR, with one record for every CDR3 protein. The sample carries more than 30,000 distinct CDR3 sequences, less than 11% recorded once. The V gene's germline CDR1 is SGHTA and CDR2 FQGNSA. After removal of 3 bases from V and 6 bases from J, the junction contained 7 bases not matched to a gene. The CDR3 loop spans 16 amino acids. The time point denotes: blood at routine non-recurrence follow-up after resection. The sequencing here drew on PBMCs, taken at follow-up. The clonotype originates from a female donor with early-stage non-small cell lung cancer. The rearrangement joins TRBV7-2 to TRBJ2-1; TRBD1 aligns across 11 bases. The CDR3 loop reads CASSFQPGTGGNEQFF. The DNA of the CDR3 is TGTGCCAGCAGCTTCCAGCCGGGGACAGGGGGCAATGAGCAGTTCTTC.